This T cell receptor beta chain was profiled in a study of technical replicates of blood from several donors (dated by TCRdb to 2015 to 2018). The library was produced with the immunoSEQ multiplex PCR assay. Entries here come from immuneACCESS through TCRdb and include only in-frame sequences with V and J called. Some clones fail to appear in such tables; in the studies checked, an unresolved V gene covers under half of the shortfall, and the cause of the remainder is unknown. The sample yields tens of thousands of clones; around 89% were counted once. Together, the top ten hold under 6% of the sample. Concerning this clone itself: Its cognate antigen has yet to be identified. Per-nucleotide qualities are absent, and no much larger clonotype sits a single base away.

From its cysteine to its phenylalanine, the CDR3 spans 14 amino acids. The entry retains the CDR3 DNA only, 42 bases that are in frame from base 1. Relative to germline, V is missing 9 bases and J is missing 3 bases, with 8 bases of the junction outside any gene match. Looking up the germline V gene yields CDR1 SGHRS and CDR2 YFSETQ. The receptor's source is a human donor in good health. Some clones in this sample may be carry-over from other donors' samples. The sequenced sample consisted of PBMCs. The V and J segments used are TRBV5-1 and TRBJ2-1, with TRBD2 matching 8 junction bases. The DNA sequence is given as TGCGCCACCACCCTCAGCGGGGGCTACAATGAGCAGTTCTTC. Translated, this is CATTLSGGYNEQFF.